This TCR beta chain originates from a study of blood T cell repertoires in COVID-19. In the original processing: Amplification of reference gene primers provided the estimated nucleated cell counts. The data were produced by immunoSEQ multiplex PCR, yet TCRdb's version contains in-frame clones alone and is incomplete. V and J calls and clone size are those listed in that table; D and trimming were worked out from the DNA. This table has fewer than 45,000 clones, 90% appearing once. Germline V gene sequence: CDR1 MDHEN, CDR2 SYDVKM. The CDR3 spans 12 residues. V gave up 7 bases and J gave up 2 bases, with 9 bases separating them.

Material for sequencing was peripheral blood. The TCR was taken from a man between 60 and 70 years old with active or convalescent COVID-19. The chain links TRBV28 to TRBJ2-7; D unclear. DNA for the CDR3: TGTGCCAGCACAACAGTTACCTACGAGCAGTACTTC. As protein: CASTTVTYEQYF. Supplemented by reference TRBV28 and TRBJ2-7, the full variable domain reads DVKVTQSSRYLVKRTGEKVFLECVQDMDHENMFWYRQDPGLGLRLIYFSYDVKMKEKGDIPEGYSVSREKKERFSLILESASTNQTSMYLCASTTVTYEQYFGPGTRLTVT.